These 23 T cell receptor beta chains originate from one sample sequenced in a study of graft-versus-host responses after intestinal transplantation. Researchers placed around 200,000 CFSE-labeled responder cells in culture with around 200,000 irradiated, violet-dye-labeled stimulator cells. Clones were sequenced by immunoSEQ multiplex PCR, and TCRdb holds only the in-frame ones, with some missing. The sample consists of 12,000 to 15,000 clones, around 33% of them appearing once. This material consisted of alloreactive CD8+ T cells from a mixed lymphocyte reaction culture, taken before intestinal transplant. Indicated subset: CFSE-low proliferating T cells sorted from approximately six-day pre-transplant mixed lymphocyte reaction (GvH or HvG direction). Every receptor here comes from a human patient who received an intestinal transplant.

This clone was counted between two and nine times. The J gene is TRBJ2-3, the V gene TRBV5-6; 11 bases map to TRBD1. Germline CDR1 reads SGHDT; CDR2 reads YYEEEE. J gave up 4 bases and V 6 bases, and 7 bases lay outside the gene matches. The CDR3 runs to 15 residues. The CDR3 DNA sequence: TGTGCCAGCACCATAGCGGGACAGGGGGCAGATACGCAGTATTTT. Translation gives CASTIAGQGADTQYF. Combining the CDR3 with reference TRBV5-6 and TRBJ2-3 gives the whole variable domain DAGVTQSPTHLIKTRGQQVTLRCSPKSGHDTVSWYQQALGQGPQFIFQYYEEEERQRGNFPDRFSGHQFPNYSSELNVNALLLGDSALYLCASTIAGQGADTQYFGPGTRLTVL.

V usage is TRBV9 and J usage is TRBJ2-7; 7 nucleotides align to TRBD1. The CDR3 spans 14 residues. The germline CDR1 and CDR2 sequences are SGDLS and YYNGEE. Trimming at V came to 0 bases and at J to 2 bases, leaving 2 bases not matched to a gene. The CDR3 loop is CASSVGGTAYEQYF. The DNA of the CDR3 is TGTGCCAGCAGCGTAGGGGGGACAGCCTACGAGCAGTACTTC.

This clone was detected only a few times. The chain joins TRBV7-4 to TRBJ2-7, with TRBD1 identical over 8 bases. J gave up 5 bases and V 5 bases, and 8 bases lay outside the gene matches. The germline V gene has CDR1 SGHVT and CDR2 SQSDAQ. This CDR3 has 14 residues. Written as DNA, the CDR3 is TGTGCCAGCAGCAGGGGACAGGCCGCCCACGAGCAGTACTTC. Amino acid sequence: CASSRGQAAHEQYF.

This clone was found a few times. V and J are TRBV5-6 and TRBJ1-1; D is unresolved. The CDR3 is 15 residues long. V gave up 2 bases and J gave up 3 bases, with 14 bases separating them. Germline V gene sequence: CDR1 SGHDT, CDR2 YYEEEE. The CDR3 loop is CASSFLGEDYTEAFF. CDR3 DNA: TGTGCCAGCAGCTTCCTGGGTGAGGACTACACTGAAGCTTTCTTT.

In this sample, this clone turned up a few times. The sample has other DNA sequences that encode this CDR3 too. The chain links TRBV11-2 to TRBJ2-7; D gene uncertain. Germline lookup yields CDR1 SGHAT and CDR2 FQNNGV. This CDR3 has 14 amino acids. V lost 3 bases and J 0 bases, leaving 9 bases between the germline ends. The CDR3 DNA reads TGTGCCAGCAGCTTGGGTACGGGCTCCTACGAGCAGTACTTC. It yields the protein CASSLGTGSYEQYF. The variable domain in full, with the rest retrieved from reference TRBV11-2 and TRBJ2-7, is EAGVAQSPRYKIIEKRQSVAFWCNPISGHATLYWYQQILGQGPKLLIQFQNNGVVDDSQLPKDRFSAERLKGVDSTLKIQPAKLEDSAVYLCASSLGTGSYEQYFGPGTRLTVT.

There are a few counts of this clone. This chain connects TRBV10-3 to TRBJ2-7; no firm D call. Between the trimmed V and J ends, which lost 2 bases and 2 bases, there was a span of 4 bases. The CDR3 runs 12 residues. Germline V CDR1 and CDR2: ENHRY, SYGVKD. CDR3 in DNA: TGTGCCATCAGTGAGGGAGCCTACGAGCAGTACTTC. Translating it yields CAISEGAYEQYF.

The chain joins TRBV5-5 to TRBJ1-2, with D possibly being TRBD1 (6 bases). The CDR3 runs to 15 residues. The germline V gene encodes CDR1 SGHKS and CDR2 YYEKEE (reference sequence). Trimming removed 0 bases from V and 8 bases from J, with 17 bases in between. The chain's CDR3 is CASSLDREISWGYTF. As DNA, the CDR3 is TGTGCCAGCAGCTTGGACAGGGAGATTTCCTGGGGCTACACCTTC.

This clone was recorded a few times. The CDR3 DNA reads TGCGCCAGCAGCCAACACAACTGGGGGCTCTACGAGCAGTACTTC. It codes for CASSQHNWGLYEQYF. The rearrangement uses TRBV4-1 and TRBJ2-7; possibly TRBD1 for D (6 bases). Trimming removed 2 bases at V and 3 bases at J, with 14 bases between. Per germline, CDR1 MGHRA and CDR2 YSYEKL. The CDR3 is made up of 15 amino acids.

V gene TRBV10-2 combines with J gene TRBJ2-3; 8 bases align to TRBD2. CDR1 WSHSY and CDR2 SAAADI come from the germline V gene. V lost 8 bases to trimming and J lost 4 bases; unmatched junction nucleotides: 11. CDR3 length equals 15 residues. DNA for the CDR3: TGCGCCAGCTACATTCCGGGACTAGGGGCAGATACGCAGTATTTT. Its translation: CASYIPGLGADTQYF.

This chain uses TRBV7-9 with TRBJ1-2; D gene ambiguous. There are 12 residues in the CDR3. V was trimmed by 5 bases and J by 3 bases, leaving 7 bases between them. The V gene's germline CDR1 is SEHNR and CDR2 FQNEAQ (reference sequence). CDR3 nucleotides: TGTGCCAGCAGCCCCCCGGACTATGGCTACACCTTC. Protein product: CASSPPDYGYTF. Supplemented by reference TRBV7-9 and TRBJ1-2, the full variable domain reads DTGVSQNPRHKITKRGQNVTFRCDPISEHNRLYWYRQTLGQGPEFLTYFQNEAQLEKSRLLSDRFSAERPKGSFSTLEIQRTEQGDSAMYLCASSPPDYGYTFGSGTRLTVV.

The CDR3 nucleotides read TGTGCCAGCAGCGCGTCGGGACAGGGAAACTACAATGAGCAGTTCTTC. As protein: CASSASGQGNYNEQFF. The chain joins TRBV13 to TRBJ2-1, with 9 bases lining up with TRBD1. The germline V gene encodes CDR1 PRHDT and CDR2 FYEKMQ (reference sequence). This CDR3 is 16 amino acids long. The V gene end was trimmed by 5 bases and the J gene end by 3 bases; junction bases not matched to a gene: 8.

A few counts support this clone. The V gene is TRBV19, the J gene TRBJ1-1; D not certain. The V end lost 4 bases, the J end lost 1 base, and 7 bases lay between the germline ends. This CDR3 contains 13 residues. The germline V gene has CDR1 LNHDA and CDR2 SQIVND (reference sequence). The DNA for the CDR3 is TGTGCCAGTAGTACCGGAGGGAACACTGAAGCTTTCTTT. Residues: CASSTGGNTEAFF.

This clone is medium-sized within its sample. The rearrangement joins TRBV19 to TRBJ1-1, with a possible D match to TRBD1 (5 bases). Germline-derived CDR1 and CDR2 are LNHDA and SQIVND (reference sequence). Between the trimmed V and J ends, which lost 4 bases and 2 bases, there was a span of 8 bases. The CDR3 has 13 amino acids. This CDR3 is CASSNRLNTEAFF. The CDR3 DNA follows: TGTGCCAGTAGTAACAGGTTAAACACTGAAGCTTTCTTT. The whole variable domain, filled in from reference TRBV19 and TRBJ1-1, reads DGGITQSPKYLFRKEGQNVTLSCEQNLNHDAMYWYRQDPGQGLRLIYYSQIVNDFQKGDIAEGYSVSREKKESFPLTVTSAQKNPTAFYLCASSNRLNTEAFFGQGTRLTVV.

The genes are TRBV7-2 and TRBJ2-3; TRBD2 matches at 13 bases. Per germline, CDR1 SGHTA and CDR2 FQGNSA. The CDR3 loop spans 16 amino acids. With 5 bases clipped from V and 5 bases from J, the junction kept 7 bases outside the gene matches. The CDR3 DNA is TGTGCCAGCAGCCCCGGTGGACTAGCGGGGGTAGATACGCAGTATTTT. Its protein is CASSPGGLAGVDTQYF.

The chain links TRBV10-2 to TRBJ2-2, with a weak D call TRBD1 (6 bases). CDR1 is WSHSY, CDR2 SAAADI, per germline. CDR3 length equals 16 residues. V lost 10 bases to trimming and J lost 0 bases, with 18 bases between them. The CDR3 loop reads CATRPGTLANTGELFF. The CDR3 region has the DNA TGCGCCACCCGTCCCGGGACACTTGCGAACACCGGGGAGCTGTTTTTT.

This clone occurred a few times. The chain is built from TRBV29-1 and TRBJ2-3, with 12 positions matching TRBD2. V was clipped by 6 bases and J by 6 bases; unmatched bases: 13. Germline loops: CDR1 SQVTM, CDR2 ANQGSEA. CDR3 length: 16 residues. CDR3 region: CSVGLLAGGPSDTQYF. CDR3 nucleotides: TGCAGCGTCGGATTACTAGCGGGGGGCCCGTCCGATACGCAGTATTTT.

The V and J genes are TRBV11-2 and TRBJ1-6, with 9 bases that match TRBD1. Germline CDR1 SGHAT, CDR2 FQNNGV. The V and J ends lost 1 base and 6 bases, in that order; junction bases with no gene match: 4. The CDR3 is made up of 16 amino acids. CDR3 loop: CASSLGRTGVNSPLHF. CDR3 sequence (DNA): TGTGCCAGCAGCTTAGGTCGGACAGGGGTTAATTCACCCCTCCACTTT.

This clone was seen a few times. The chain combines TRBV19 with TRBJ1-1; D is ambiguous. This CDR3 contains 12 residues. The ends were cut back, 5 bases at V and 5 bases at J, with 9 bases in the middle. Germline CDR1 and CDR2: LNHDA and SQIVND (reference sequence). In DNA form, the CDR3 reads TGTGCCAGTAGTCCCCCCCGGACTGAAGCTTTCTTT. Its translation is CASSPPRTEAFF.

V and J are TRBV19 and TRBJ1-1; D is perhaps TRBD1 (5 bases). The germline V gene encodes CDR1 LNHDA and CDR2 SQIVND (reference sequence). The CDR3 runs 12 residues. Trimming removed 4 bases at V and 4 bases at J, with 7 bases between. CDR3 in amino acids: CASSKGFTEAFF. CDR3 nucleotide sequence: TGTGCCAGTAGTAAGGGGTTCACTGAAGCTTTCTTT.

This chain joins TRBV27 and TRBJ1-2, with 9 bases matching TRBD1. CDR1 and CDR2 (germline): MNHEY, SMNVEV (reference sequence). The CDR3 totals 13 residues. V was clipped by 5 bases and J by 7 bases; unmatched bases: 5. CDR3 DNA sequence: TGTGCCAGCAGTCCAGGGACAGGGTTTGGCTACACCTTC. This encodes CASSPGTGFGYTF.

This rearrangement joins TRBV2 to TRBJ1-2, with D possibly matching TRBD1 (5 bases). Germline CDR1 SNHLY, CDR2 FYNNEI. Trimming took off 2 bases at V and 0 bases at J, with 16 bases between the two ends. The CDR3 loop spans 17 amino acids. This chain's CDR3 is CASSEFFWGGSNYGYTF. In DNA, the CDR3 is TGTGCCAGCAGTGAATTTTTTTGGGGGGGATCTAACTATGGCTACACCTTC. The full variable domain, rest sourced from reference TRBV2 and TRBJ1-2, is EPEVTQTPSHQVTQMGQEVILRCVPISNHLYFYWYRQILGQKVEFLVSFYNNEISEKSEIFDDQFSVERPDGSNFTLKIRSTKLEDSAMYFCASSEFFWGGSNYGYTFGSGTRLTVV.

The chain uses TRBV30 and TRBJ2-3, with 11 bases fitting TRBD2. CDR1 is GTSNPN and CDR2 is SVGIG in the germline V gene (reference sequence). This CDR3 has 15 amino acids. V was pared by 2 bases and J by 1 base, with 2 bases of the junction left unmatched. The CDR3 nucleotides read TGTGCCTGGAGTCAGGGACTAGCGGGCACAGATACGCAGTATTTT. Protein: CAWSQGLAGTDTQYF.

This sequence joins TRBV5-6 and TRBJ1-5; D not certain. Germline assignment: CDR1 SGHDT and CDR2 YYEEEE. The length of the CDR3 is 16 residues. Trimming left V 0 bases short and J 0 bases short, with 10 bases between. CDR3: CASSLGTDYSNQPQHF. The CDR3 DNA is TGTGCCAGCAGCTTGGGCACAGACTATAGCAATCAGCCCCAGCATTTT.